The source of this T cell receptor beta chain is a study of T-cell reconstitution after alpha-beta-depleted transplantation in children (dated by TCRdb to 2016 to 2017). Looking at the study overall: Using TCR repertoire profiling, the study quantitatively followed how T-cell immune reconstitution unfolded in children after TCRalphabeta/CD19-depleted allogeneic hematopoietic cell transplantation.

Comment on this clonotype: Its antigen is currently not known. It has no much larger one-base neighbor in the sample; base qualities were not kept.

Receptor amplification or capture employed PCR. Sequencing relied on an Illumina HiSeq 2500. Molecular barcoding was employed in the preparation of TCR libraries, with unique molecular identifiers being used to normalize TCRbeta repertoire quantification. TCRdb ran its own pipeline on the public reads, namely fastp trimming at Q25 and MiXCR clone calling, and kept in-frame beta chains. Rows with a matching CDR3 protein are joined into one entry that keeps the most common DNA and genes. This sample gives roughly 350,000 distinct CDR3 sequences in total; 15% to 20% of them show up just once. Of the sample, roughly two fifths is held by the ten largest clones. The treatment or condition label on this specimen signifies: allogeneic hematopoietic cell transplantation with graft depleted of TCRalphabeta T cells and CD19 B cells. The children who served as transplant recipients had been given grafts of TCRalphabeta/CD19-depleted allogeneic hematopoietic cells.

The CDR3 measures 16 amino acids from cysteine to phenylalanine. Only CDR3 DNA remains: 48 bases, in frame from the first base. The CDR1 and CDR2 encoded by the germline V gene are ENHRY and SYGVKD. Trimming accounts for 4 bases at V and 3 bases at J, while the number of junction bases matched to no gene is 10. The research as a whole found: In some patients, the high TCRbeta diversity seen at day 60 was put down to recipient T cells and intrathymic progenitors that had survived conditioning. The apparently early alphabetaT-cell count recovery about two months after transplant was reportedly dependent on only several hundred rapidly expanded clones derived from non-depleted graft cells. Hyperexpanded clone frequencies declined over subsequent months; after one year, T-cell counts and TCRbeta diversity were mostly attributed to newly produced T cells.

This sample comprised PBMCs, mostly from graft donor cells, obtained 360 days after TCRalphabeta/CD19-depleted stem cell transplant. The TCR originated in a male patient aged 2 to 9 who had a stem cell transplant for acute lymphoblastic leukemia, so the T cells may come from the graft donor. The chain is assembled from TRBV10-3 and TRBJ2-7; TRBD2 aligns with 9 central bases. The DNA sequence follows: TGTGCCATCAGTGGGTTGATAGCGGGAGCCGGCTACGAGCAGTACTTC. This gives the protein CAISGLIAGAGYEQYF.